This T cell receptor (beta chain) was recovered during a study of T cell repertoires in cytomegalovirus infection. Across the study: CMV infection plus the matching HLA type was flagged by public TCR beta signatures.

In TCRdb, the reads were re-called with MiXCR into one record per CDR3 protein. This table holds fewer than 850,000 distinct CDR3 sequences, about 28% found once. General study findings and limits: In two of eight donors, the top clonotype was HLA-C-restricted CMV-specific. There were carriers of CMV plus the relevant HLA, and cumulative public TCR beta family frequency identified them.

The table lists this clonotype with a few counts. Its antigen is unidentified. Germline trimming cut 10 bases from V and 6 bases from J; bases unmatched to any gene: 16. The CDR3 length is 15 residues. Germline CDR1 SGHTA, CDR2 FQGNSA. The clonotype comes from a human donor in good health (CMV status not recorded). Some clones in this sample may be carry-over from other donors' samples. J is TRBJ2-3 and V is TRBV7-2; 7 nucleotides line up with TRBD2. The material was cultured CD8+ T cells from PBMCs, obtained from culture after CMV antigen stimulation. The CDR3 region has the DNA TGTGCCACCATAGCGGGTTTCGGTCCGGGGGATACGCAGTATTTT. Its protein product is CATIAGFGPGDTQYF.